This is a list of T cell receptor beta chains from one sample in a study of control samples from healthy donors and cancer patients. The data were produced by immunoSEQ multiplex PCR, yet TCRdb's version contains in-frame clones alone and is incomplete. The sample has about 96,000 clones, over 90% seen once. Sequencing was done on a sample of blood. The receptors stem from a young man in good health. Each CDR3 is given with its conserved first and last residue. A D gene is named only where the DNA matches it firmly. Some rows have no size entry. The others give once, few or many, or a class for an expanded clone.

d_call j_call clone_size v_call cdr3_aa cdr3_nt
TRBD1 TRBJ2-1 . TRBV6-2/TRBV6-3 CASSYETGNEQFF TGTGCCAGCAGTTACGAGACAGGGAACGAGCAGTTCTTC
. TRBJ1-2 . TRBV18 CASSPDSGLYGYTF TGTGCCAGCTCTCCCGACAGCGGACTTTATGGCTACACCTTC
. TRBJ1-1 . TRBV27 CASRDDGGNTEAFF TGTGCCAGCCGAGACGACGGTGGGAACACTGAAGCTTTCTTT
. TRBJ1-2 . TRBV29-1 CSVEDQEGYTF TGCAGCGTTGAAGATCAGGAAGGCTACACCTTC
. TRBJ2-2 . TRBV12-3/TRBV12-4 CASRRKNTGELFF TGTGCCAGCAGACGGAAAAACACCGGGGAGCTGTTTTTT
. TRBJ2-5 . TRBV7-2 CASSFRGPQETQYF TGTGCCAGCAGCTTCCGAGGGCCTCAAGAGACCCAGTACTTC
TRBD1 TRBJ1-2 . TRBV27 CASRTGLANYGYTF TGTGCCAGCAGGACAGGGTTAGCTAACTATGGCTACACCTTC
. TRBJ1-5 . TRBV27 CASSLAPNQPQHF TGTGCCAGCAGTTTGGCTCCCAATCAGCCCCAGCATTTT
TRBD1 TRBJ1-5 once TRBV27 CASSLGQGDVQPQHF TGTGCCAGCAGCCTGGGGCAGGGGGACGTTCAGCCCCAGCATTTT
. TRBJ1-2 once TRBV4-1 CASSQARSLPGQAYGYTF TGCGCCAGCAGCCAAGCAAGGTCCCTGCCAGGGCAGGCCTATGGCTACACCTTC
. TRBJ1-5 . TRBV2 CAGPDSSNQPQHF TGTGCCGGACCAGACTCTTCCAATCAGCCCCAGCATTTT
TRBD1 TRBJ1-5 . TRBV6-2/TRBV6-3 CASSLTGGTSGPQHF TGTGCCAGCAGCCTGACAGGGGGAACGAGTGGGCCCCAGCATTTT
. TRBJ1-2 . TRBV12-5 CASGREGFYGYTF TGTGCTAGTGGCCGGGAAGGGTTCTATGGCTACACCTTC
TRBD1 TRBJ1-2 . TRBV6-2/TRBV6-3 CASSYLAGGRGYGYTF TGTGCCAGCAGTTACTTGGCAGGGGGCCGGGGCTATGGCTACACCTTC
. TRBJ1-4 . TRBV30 CAWKGQGNEKLFF TGTGCCTGGAAAGGGCAGGGGAATGAAAAACTGTTTTTT
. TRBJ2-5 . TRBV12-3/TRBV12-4 CASGRGETQYF TGTGCCAGCGGGAGGGGGGAGACCCAGTACTTC
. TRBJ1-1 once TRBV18 CASSPNKGQAFF TGTGCCAGCTCACCAAACAAGGGGCAGGCTTTCTTT
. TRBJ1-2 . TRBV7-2 CASSREYIYYGYTF TGTGCCAGCAGCCGCGAGTACATCTACTATGGCTACACCTTC
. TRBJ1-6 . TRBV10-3 CAITAGGNNSPLHF TGTGCCATCACCGCCGGCGGGAATAATTCACCCCTCCACTTT
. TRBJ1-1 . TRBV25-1 CASSFTTEAFF TGTGCCAGCAGTTTCACTACTGAAGCTTTCTTT
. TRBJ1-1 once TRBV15 CATSRDSVRMGAEAFF TGTGCCACCAGCAGAGATTCGGTTCGGATGGGCGCTGAAGCTTTCTTT
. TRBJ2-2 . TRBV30 CAWDHQPGRAGELFF TGTGCCTGGGACCACCAGCCGGGGCGGGCCGGGGAGCTGTTTTTT
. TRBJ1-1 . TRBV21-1 CASSRKQNTEAFF TGTGCCAGCAGCAGAAAACAGAACACTGAAGCTTTCTTT
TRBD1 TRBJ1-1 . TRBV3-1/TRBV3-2 CASSPQTGALRTEAFF TGTGCCAGCAGCCCACAAACAGGGGCCTTAAGAACTGAAGCTTTCTTT
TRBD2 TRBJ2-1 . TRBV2 CASPKQGIWTSGNNEQFF TGTGCCAGCCCAAAACAGGGGATTTGGACTAGCGGGAACAATGAGCAGTTCTTC
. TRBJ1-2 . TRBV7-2 CASSVDHGNYGYTF TGTGCCAGCAGCGTAGATCACGGAAACTATGGCTACACCTTC
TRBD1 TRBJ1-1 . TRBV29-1 CSASGTGGSTEAFF TGCAGCGCTTCCGGGACAGGGGGTTCGACTGAAGCTTTCTTT